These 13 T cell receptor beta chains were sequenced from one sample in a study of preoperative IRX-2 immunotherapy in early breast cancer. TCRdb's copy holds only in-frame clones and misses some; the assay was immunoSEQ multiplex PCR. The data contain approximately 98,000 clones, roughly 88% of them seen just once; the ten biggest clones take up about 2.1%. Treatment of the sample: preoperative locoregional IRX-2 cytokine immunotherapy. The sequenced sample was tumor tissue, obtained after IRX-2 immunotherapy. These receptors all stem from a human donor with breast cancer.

The CDR3: CAISEGQGIPSGANVLTF. Written as DNA, the CDR3 is TGTGCCATCAGTGAGGGACAGGGGATTCCCTCTGGGGCCAACGTCCTGACTTTC. The chain has TRBV10-3 and TRBJ2-6; 9 nucleotides match TRBD1. Germline CDR1 ENHRY, CDR2 SYGVKD. The length of the CDR3 is 18 residues. V was pared by 2 bases and J by 0 bases, with 5 bases of the junction left unmatched.

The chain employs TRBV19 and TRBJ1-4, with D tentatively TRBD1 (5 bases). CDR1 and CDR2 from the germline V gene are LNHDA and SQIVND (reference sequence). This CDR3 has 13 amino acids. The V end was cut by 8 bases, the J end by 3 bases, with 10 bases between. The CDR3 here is CASGAGANEKLFF. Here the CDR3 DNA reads TGTGCCAGTGGAGCGGGGGCTAATGAAAAACTGTTTTTT.

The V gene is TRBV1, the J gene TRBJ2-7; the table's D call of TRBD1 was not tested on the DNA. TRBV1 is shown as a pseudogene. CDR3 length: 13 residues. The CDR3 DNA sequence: TGCACCAGCAGCCCAGGTTTTATGTACGAGCAGTACTTC. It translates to CTSSPGFMYEQYF.

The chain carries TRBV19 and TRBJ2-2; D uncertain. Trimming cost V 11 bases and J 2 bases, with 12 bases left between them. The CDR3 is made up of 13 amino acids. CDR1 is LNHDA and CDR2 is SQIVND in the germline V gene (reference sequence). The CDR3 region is CACKTVNTGELFF. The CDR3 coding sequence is TGTGCCTGTAAGACGGTTAACACCGGGGAGCTGTTTTTT.

The CDR3 loop is CASSLLAGDTDTQYF. The CDR3 DNA follows: TGTGCCAGCAGCCTGTTAGCGGGGGACACAGATACGCAGTATTTT. V and J are TRBV11-3 and TRBJ2-3; 9 nucleotides align to TRBD2. The V gene's germline CDR1 is SGHNT and CDR2 YENEEA. The CDR3 has 15 residues. The V segment lost 5 bases and the J segment 2 bases; nucleotides outside the gene matches: 5.

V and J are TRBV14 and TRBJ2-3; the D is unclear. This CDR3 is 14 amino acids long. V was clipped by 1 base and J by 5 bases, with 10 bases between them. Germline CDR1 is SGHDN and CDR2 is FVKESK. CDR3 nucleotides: TGTGCCAGCAGCCAAGTATCCCCAGGAGATACGCAGTATTTT. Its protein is CASSQVSPGDTQYF. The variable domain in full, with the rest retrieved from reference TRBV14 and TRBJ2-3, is EAGVTQFPSHSVIEKGQTVTLRCDPISGHDNLYWYRRVMGKEIKFLLHFVKESKQDESGMPNNRFLAERTGGTYSTLKVQPAELEDSGVYFCASSQVSPGDTQYFGPGTRLTVL.

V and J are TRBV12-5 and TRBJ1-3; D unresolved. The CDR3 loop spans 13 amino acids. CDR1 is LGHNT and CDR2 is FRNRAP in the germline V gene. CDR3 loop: CATSLGSGNTIYF. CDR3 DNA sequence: TGTGCGACCAGCTTAGGCTCTGGAAACACCATATATTTT.

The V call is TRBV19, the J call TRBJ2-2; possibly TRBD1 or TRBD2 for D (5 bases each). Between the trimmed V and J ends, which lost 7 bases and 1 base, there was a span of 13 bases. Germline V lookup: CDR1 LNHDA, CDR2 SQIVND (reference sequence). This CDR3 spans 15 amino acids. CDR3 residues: CASNEGPMNTGELFF. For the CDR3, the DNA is TGTGCCAGTAATGAGGGACCGATGAACACCGGGGAGCTGTTTTTT.

The CDR3 here is CASRRGLAGESEQYF. The CDR3 DNA sequence: TGTGCCAGCCGTCGAGGACTAGCGGGAGAGAGCGAGCAGTACTTC. The chain is built from TRBV11-3 and TRBJ2-7; 13 bases match TRBD2. CDR1 and CDR2 from the germline V gene are SGHNT and YENEEA. V gave up 8 bases and J gave up 6 bases; unmatched junction bases: 10. The CDR3 has 15 amino acids.

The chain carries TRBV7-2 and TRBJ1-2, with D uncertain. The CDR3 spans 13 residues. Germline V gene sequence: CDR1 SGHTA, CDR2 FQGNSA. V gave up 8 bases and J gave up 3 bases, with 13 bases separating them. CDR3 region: CASSGEGYYGYTF. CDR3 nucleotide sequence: TGTGCCAGCTCAGGAGAGGGCTACTATGGCTACACCTTC.

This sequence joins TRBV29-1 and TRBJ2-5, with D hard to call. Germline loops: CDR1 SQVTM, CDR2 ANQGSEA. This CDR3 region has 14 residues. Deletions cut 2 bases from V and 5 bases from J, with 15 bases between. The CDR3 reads CSVEFSRVGETQYF. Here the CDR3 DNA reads TGCAGCGTTGAATTCTCCCGGGTGGGGGAGACCCAGTACTTC.

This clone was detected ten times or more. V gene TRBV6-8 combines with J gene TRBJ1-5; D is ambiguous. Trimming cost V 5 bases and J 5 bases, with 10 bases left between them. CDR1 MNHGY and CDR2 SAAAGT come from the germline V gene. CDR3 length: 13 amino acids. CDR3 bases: TGTGCCAGCAGTGGCACTGTGTATCAGCCCCAGCATTTT. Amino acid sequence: CASSGTVYQPQHF.

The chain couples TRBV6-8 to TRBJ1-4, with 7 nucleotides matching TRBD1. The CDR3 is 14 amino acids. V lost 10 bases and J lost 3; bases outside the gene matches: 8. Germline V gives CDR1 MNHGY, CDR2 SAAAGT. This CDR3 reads CATLFGTANEKLFF. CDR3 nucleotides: TGTGCCACCCTCTTCGGGACAGCTAATGAAAAACTGTTTTTT.